This T cell receptor (beta chain) was captured by sequencing in a study of cytomegalovirus exposure and HLA in healthy donors. On this clone: Its matching antigen is unknown.

General study findings and limits: The study labeled 150 to 200 TCR beta chains cytomegalovirus-associated. The finding came from a later analysis; first-cohort TCR clusters tended to co-occur in the roughly 110 validation repertoires.

Generated by immunoSEQ multiplex PCR, the TCRdb table keeps only in-frame clones and is missing some. The data contain under 250,000 clones, roughly 83% of them singletons. The germline gives CDR1 SGHAT, CDR2 FQNNGV. V was pared by 0 bases and J by 4 bases, with 3 bases of the junction left unmatched. The CDR3 length is 15 residues. Input material: PBMCs. The TCR originated in a woman between 18 and 30 years old in good health and CMV-seronegative. The chain is built from TRBV11-2 and TRBJ1-5, with 7 positions matching TRBD1. The CDR3 DNA reads as TGTGCCAGCAGCTTAGATGGACAGGTGAATCAGCCCCAGCATTTT. This encodes CASSLDGQVNQPQHF.